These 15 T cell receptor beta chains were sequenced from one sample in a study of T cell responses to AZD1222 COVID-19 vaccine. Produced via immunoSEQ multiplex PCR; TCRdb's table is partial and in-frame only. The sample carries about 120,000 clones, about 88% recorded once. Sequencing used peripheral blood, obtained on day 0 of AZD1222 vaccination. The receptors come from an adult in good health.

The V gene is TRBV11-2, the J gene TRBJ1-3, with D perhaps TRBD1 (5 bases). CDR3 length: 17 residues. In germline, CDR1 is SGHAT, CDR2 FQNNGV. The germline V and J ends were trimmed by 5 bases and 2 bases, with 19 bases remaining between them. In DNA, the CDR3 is TGTGCCAGCAGCGATTACCCAGGGACGAGGACTGGAAACACCATATATTTT. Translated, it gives CASSDYPGTRTGNTIYF.

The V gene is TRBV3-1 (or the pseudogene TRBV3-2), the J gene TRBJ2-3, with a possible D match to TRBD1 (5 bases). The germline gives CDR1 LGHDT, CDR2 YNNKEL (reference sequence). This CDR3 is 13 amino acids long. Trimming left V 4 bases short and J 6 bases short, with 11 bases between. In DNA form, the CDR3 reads TGTGCCAGCAGCCGCACAGGCCGTGATACGCAGTATTTT. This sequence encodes CASSRTGRDTQYF.

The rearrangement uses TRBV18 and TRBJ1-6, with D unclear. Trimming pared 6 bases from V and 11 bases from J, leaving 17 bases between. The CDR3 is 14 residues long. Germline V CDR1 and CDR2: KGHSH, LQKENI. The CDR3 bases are TGTGCCAGCTCGCCGGACGGCCCGTCCGCACCCCTCCACTTT. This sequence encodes CASSPDGPSAPLHF.

The CDR3 loop is CAISEFTPGQGYGEQFF. The CDR3 DNA reads as TGTGCCATCAGTGAGTTTACCCCCGGACAGGGATACGGTGAGCAGTTCTTC. The V gene is TRBV10-3, the J gene TRBJ2-1; 8 nucleotides agree with TRBD1. V was pared by 1 base and J by 9 bases, with 14 bases of the junction left unmatched. The CDR3 totals 17 residues. CDR1 ENHRY and CDR2 SYGVKD come from the germline V gene.

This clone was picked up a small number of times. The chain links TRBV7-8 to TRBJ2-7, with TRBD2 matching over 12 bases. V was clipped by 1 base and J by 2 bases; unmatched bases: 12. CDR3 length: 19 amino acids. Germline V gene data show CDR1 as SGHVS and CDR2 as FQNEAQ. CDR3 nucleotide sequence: TGTGCCAGCAGCTTAGGAGTCACTAGCGGGAGGATGATACCCTACGAGCAGTACTTC. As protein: CASSLGVTSGRMIPYEQYF.

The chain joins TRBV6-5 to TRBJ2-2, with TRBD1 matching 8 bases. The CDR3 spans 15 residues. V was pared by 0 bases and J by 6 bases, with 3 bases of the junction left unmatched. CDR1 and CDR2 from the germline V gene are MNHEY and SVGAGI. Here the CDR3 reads CASSYSTGVAGELFF. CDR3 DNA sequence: TGTGCCAGCAGTTACTCGACAGGGGTGGCCGGGGAGCTGTTTTTT.

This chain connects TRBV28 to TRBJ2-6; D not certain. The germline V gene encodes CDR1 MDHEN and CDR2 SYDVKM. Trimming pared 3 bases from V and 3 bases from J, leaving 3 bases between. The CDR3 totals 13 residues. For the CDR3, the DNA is TGTGCCAGCAGTTTGTATGGGGCCAACGTCCTGACTTTC. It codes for CASSLYGANVLTF.

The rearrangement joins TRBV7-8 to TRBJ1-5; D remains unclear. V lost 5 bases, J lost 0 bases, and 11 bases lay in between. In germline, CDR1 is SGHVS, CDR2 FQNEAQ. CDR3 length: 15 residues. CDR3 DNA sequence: TGTGCCAGCAGCCCTCCGGACGCTAGCAATCAGCCCCAGCATTTT. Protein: CASSPPDASNQPQHF.

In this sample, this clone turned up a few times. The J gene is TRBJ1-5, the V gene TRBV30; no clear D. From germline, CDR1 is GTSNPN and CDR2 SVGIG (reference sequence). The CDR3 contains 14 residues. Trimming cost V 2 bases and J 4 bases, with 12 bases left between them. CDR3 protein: CAWSLGFGNQPQHF. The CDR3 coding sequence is TGTGCCTGGAGTTTGGGGTTTGGGAATCAGCCCCAGCATTTT.

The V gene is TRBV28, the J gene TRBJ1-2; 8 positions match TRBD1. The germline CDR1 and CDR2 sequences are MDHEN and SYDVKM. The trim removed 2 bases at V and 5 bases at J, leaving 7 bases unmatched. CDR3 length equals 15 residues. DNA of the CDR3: TGTGCCAGCAGTTTACAGGGGGCCCAAGGGTATGGCTACACCTTC. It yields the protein CASSLQGAQGYGYTF.

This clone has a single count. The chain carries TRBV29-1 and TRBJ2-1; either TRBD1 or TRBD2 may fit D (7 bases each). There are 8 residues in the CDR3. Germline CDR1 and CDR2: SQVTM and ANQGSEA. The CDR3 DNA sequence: TGCGCAGGGGGAGGGGGGTTCTTC. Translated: CAGGGGFF.

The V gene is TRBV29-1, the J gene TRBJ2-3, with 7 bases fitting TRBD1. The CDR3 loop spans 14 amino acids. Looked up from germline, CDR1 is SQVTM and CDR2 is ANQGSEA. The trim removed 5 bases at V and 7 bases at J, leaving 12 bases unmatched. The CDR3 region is CSVYDREKTNTQYF. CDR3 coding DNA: TGCAGCGTTTACGACAGGGAAAAGACGAATACGCAGTATTTT.

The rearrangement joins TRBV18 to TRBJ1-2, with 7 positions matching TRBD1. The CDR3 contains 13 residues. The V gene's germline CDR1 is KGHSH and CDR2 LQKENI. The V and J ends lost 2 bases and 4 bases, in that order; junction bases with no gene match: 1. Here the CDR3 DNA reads TGTGCCAGCTCACCAGACAGGGCCTATGGCTACACCTTC. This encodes CASSPDRAYGYTF.

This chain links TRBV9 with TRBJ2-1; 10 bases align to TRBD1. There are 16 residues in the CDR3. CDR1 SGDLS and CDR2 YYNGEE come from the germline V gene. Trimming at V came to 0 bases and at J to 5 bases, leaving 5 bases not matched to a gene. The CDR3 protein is CASSVGWGQGHNEQFF. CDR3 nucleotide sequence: TGTGCCAGCAGCGTAGGATGGGGACAGGGGCACAATGAGCAGTTCTTC.

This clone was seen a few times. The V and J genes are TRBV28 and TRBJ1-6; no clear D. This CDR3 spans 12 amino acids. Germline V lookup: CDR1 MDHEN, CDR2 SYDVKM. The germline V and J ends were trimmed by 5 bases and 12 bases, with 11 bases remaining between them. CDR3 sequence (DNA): TGTGCCAGCAGTCCCGCGATGAAACCCCTCCACTTT. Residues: CASSPAMKPLHF.